The 14 T cell receptor beta chains below all came from one sample that was sequenced in a study of blood T cell repertoires in COVID-19. Here immunoSEQ multiplex PCR was the method, and the copy in TCRdb shows in-frame clones only, minus some. The repertoire holds about 100,000 clones, with roughly 92% as singletons. Material: peripheral blood. Receptors originate from a man between 65 and 79 years old with acute or convalescent COVID-19.

By sample share, this clone is hyperexpanded. The chain links TRBV7-8 to TRBJ2-7; D gene uncertain. With 1 base removed from V and 0 bases from J, the gap between germline ends came to 10 bases. The CDR3 runs to 15 residues. The germline gives CDR1 SGHVS, CDR2 FQNEAQ. The DNA of the CDR3 is TGTGCCAGCAGCTTAGAAGGAACAGTCTCCTACGAGCAGTACTTC. Encoded protein: CASSLEGTVSYEQYF.

V is TRBV18 and J is TRBJ2-1; TRBD1 might be the D (6 bases). The CDR3 runs 15 residues. Germline assignment: CDR1 KGHSH and CDR2 LQKENI. V lost 2 bases to trimming and J lost 3 bases, with 11 bases between them. The CDR3 DNA sequence: TGTGCCAGCTCACCAACGACAGGTAGCTACAATGAGCAGTTCTTC. Its protein is CASSPTTGSYNEQFF. Full variable domain (rest looked up from reference TRBV18 and TRBJ2-1): NAGVMQNPRHLVRRRGQEARLRCSPMKGHSHVYWYRQLPEEGLKFMVYLQKENIIDESGMPKERFSAEFPKEGPSILRIQQVVRGDSAAYFCASSPTTGSYNEQFFGPGTRLTVL.

The gene calls are TRBV15 and TRBJ2-7; 9 positions agree with TRBD1. Germline CDR1 LNHNV, CDR2 YYDKDF (reference sequence). Germline trimming cut 3 bases from V and 4 bases from J; bases unmatched to any gene: 10. CDR3 length: 16 amino acids. DNA for the CDR3: TGTGCCACCAGCAGGGACACACAGGGGGCGAGATACGAGCAGTACTTC. This translates into CATSRDTQGARYEQYF.

The chain recombines TRBV24-1 with TRBJ1-3; a possible D gene is TRBD1 (5 bases). Germline V lookup: CDR1 KGHDR, CDR2 SFDVKD. The V end lost 4 bases, the J end lost 0 bases, and 24 bases lay between the germline ends. This CDR3 comprises 20 residues. The CDR3, as DNA: TGTGCCACCAGTGAGGCACAGGTAAATTCTCTCCCCTACTCTGGAAACACCATATATTTT. Amino acid sequence: CATSEAQVNSLPYSGNTIYF.

The chain couples TRBV2 to TRBJ2-4, with a tentative D call TRBD2 (6 bases). V was trimmed by 2 bases and J by 3 bases, leaving 8 bases between them. In germline, CDR1 is SNHLY, CDR2 FYNNEI. The CDR3 contains 14 residues. In DNA, the CDR3 is TGTGCCAGCAGTGAAACGGGGGTCAAAAACATTCAGTACTTC. Protein: CASSETGVKNIQYF.

The rearrangement uses TRBV12-3 or TRBV12-4 and TRBJ2-5; a weak D match, TRBD1 (5 bases). The CDR3 totals 13 residues. The germline V and J ends were trimmed by 3 bases and 5 bases, with 10 bases remaining between them. The CDR3 nucleotides are TGTGCCAGCAGTTTGTACCAGGGTGAGACCCAGTACTTC. It encodes CASSLYQGETQYF.

This sequence joins TRBV6-2 or TRBV6-3 and TRBJ2-3, with 7 bases lining up with TRBD1. The CDR3 consists of 15 residues. V was pared by 5 bases and J by 2 bases, with 7 bases of the junction left unmatched. Per the germline V gene, CDR1 is MNHEY and CDR2 is SVGEGT. The CDR3 loop reads CASSIGQALTDTQYF. CDR3 coding DNA: TGTGCCAGCAGTATTGGACAGGCGCTCACAGATACGCAGTATTTT.

V is TRBV27 and J is TRBJ2-5; 7 bases align to TRBD2. The J segment lost 4 bases and the V segment lost 0 bases, leaving 2 bases of the junction unmatched. Germline CDR1 reads MNHEY; CDR2 reads SMNVEV (reference sequence). The CDR3 spans 14 residues. The CDR3 nucleotides are TGTGCCAGCAGTTTATCTCTAGCGGTAGAGACCCAGTACTTC. It encodes CASSLSLAVETQYF.

This clone was seen just once. V gene TRBV28 combines with J gene TRBJ1-1; D gene unclear. Germline-derived CDR1 and CDR2 are MDHEN and SYDVKM. The CDR3 totals 11 residues. Trimming left V 10 bases short and J 5 bases short, with 11 bases between. The CDR3 protein is CATTGFTEAFF. In DNA form, the CDR3 reads TGTGCCACGACGGGATTTACTGAAGCTTTCTTT.

The V and J genes are TRBV18 and TRBJ2-5; a weak D match, TRBD2 (5 bases). This CDR3 has 14 residues. CDR1 is KGHSH and CDR2 is LQKENI in the germline V gene. Trimming cost V 3 bases and J 5 bases, with 13 bases left between them. CDR3 bases: TGTGCCAGCTCACCCTCCCAGCGGTTGGAGACCCAGTACTTC. This encodes CASSPSQRLETQYF.

Details on this clone: Other DNA sequences in this specimen translate into the identical CDR3. This chain connects TRBV5-1 to TRBJ2-1; 8 bases line up with TRBD2. The CDR3 is 15 residues long. Germline V gene sequence: CDR1 SGHRS, CDR2 YFSETQ. V was pared by 2 bases and J by 4 bases, with 5 bases of the junction left unmatched. CDR3 protein: CASSLARGDYNEQFF. The DNA for the CDR3 is TGCGCCAGCAGCTTAGCGCGGGGGGATTACAATGAGCAGTTCTTC.

The rearrangement uses TRBV7-3 and TRBJ2-1; the D is unclear. Trimming removed 1 base at V and 7 bases at J, with 11 bases between. The CDR3 has 14 residues. Germline CDR1 and CDR2: SGHTA and FQGTGA. The CDR3 DNA sequence: TGTGCCAGCAGCTTAAGGTCTAGAGATAATGAGCAGTTCTTC. This sequence encodes CASSLRSRDNEQFF.

The rearrangement joins TRBV2 to TRBJ2-1; maybe TRBD1 (5 bases). The V and J ends lost 8 bases and 8 bases respectively, with 22 bases between them. The CDR3 contains 15 residues. Germline V gene lookup returns CDR1 SNHLY and CDR2 FYNNEI. For the CDR3, the DNA is TGTGCCAGCGCCGTTTGGGGCAGGGTAGGCGATGAGCAGTTCTTC. It encodes CASAVWGRVGDEQFF.

This chain links TRBV5-1 with TRBJ2-3, with 7 bases matching TRBD2. The V and J ends lost 0 bases and 4 bases, in that order; junction bases with no gene match: 2. Germline loops: CDR1 SGHRS, CDR2 YFSETQ. The CDR3 is made up of 14 amino acids. The CDR3: CASSLALAADTQYF. The CDR3 nucleotides are TGCGCCAGCAGCTTGGCGCTAGCGGCAGATACGCAGTATTTT.